The 22 T cell receptor beta chains given below trace back to one sample, sequenced in a study of cytomegalovirus exposure and HLA in healthy donors. Both 60 Vbeta primers and 13 Jbeta primers went into the PCR. Clones were sequenced by immunoSEQ multiplex PCR, and TCRdb holds only the in-frame ones, with some missing. The sample comprises roughly 80,000 clones, roughly two thirds of which are singletons, and 6.9% rests with the top ten. Sequenced: PBMCs. The receptor source for this set is a woman aged 45-65 years in good health and CMV-seropositive.

The rearrangement links TRBV4-2 to TRBJ1-2; no clear D gene. V was trimmed by 1 base and J by 6 bases, leaving 9 bases between them. The CDR3 sequence is 13 residues long. Germline V gene data show CDR1 as LGHNA and CDR2 as YNFKEQ. CDR3 nucleotides: TGTGCCAGCAGCCAAGGGAGAGGGAATGGCTACACCTTC. Its translation: CASSQGRGNGYTF.

Note on this clone: One end of the junction fails to match germline, which may point to a read error. The chain employs TRBV4-1 and TRBJ1-3; D ambiguous. Per the germline V gene, CDR1 is MGHRA and CDR2 is YSYEKL. CDR3 size: 15 residues. CDR3 sequence: CASSHLGFSGSTIYF. The CDR3 nucleotides read TGCGCCAGCAGCCATCTAGGCTTTTCTGGAAGCACCATATATTTT.

This clone was seen a single time. The chain uses TRBV19 and TRBJ1-4; 7 positions match TRBD1. Germline assignment: CDR1 LNHDA and CDR2 SQIVND (reference sequence). CDR3 length: 13 amino acids. Trimming at V came to 8 bases and at J to 8 bases, leaving 8 bases not matched to a gene. In DNA, the CDR3 is TGTGCCAGTGGGACAGCGTTGGGAGAAAAACTGTTTTTT. The encoded protein is CASGTALGEKLFF.

This clone has only one observation. Other DNA sequences in this sample translate to the same CDR3. This chain uses TRBV5-1 with TRBJ1-6, with D possibly matching TRBD1 (5 bases). Germline V gives CDR1 SGHRS, CDR2 YFSETQ. Trimming removed 4 bases at V and 5 bases at J, with 13 bases between. The length of the CDR3 is 15 residues. The DNA of the CDR3 is TGCGCCAGCAGCCCCGAGGGGAGGAATAATTCACCCCTCCACTTT. Residues: CASSPEGRNNSPLHF. Full variable domain (remainder filled in from reference TRBV5-1 and TRBJ1-6): KAGVTQTPRYLIKTRGQQVTLSCSPISGHRSVSWYQQTPGQGLQFLFEYFSETQRNKGNFPGRFSGRQFSNSRSEMNVSTLELGDSALYLCASSPEGRNNSPLHFGNGTRLTVT.

The chain recombines TRBV5-6 with TRBJ1-6; D ambiguous. V lost 4 bases, J lost 10 bases, and 9 bases lay in between. This CDR3 is built from 12 residues. Germline CDR1 reads SGHDT; CDR2 reads YYEEEE. CDR3 protein: CASSLPGSPLHF. For the CDR3, the DNA is TGTGCCAGCAGCCTCCCGGGGTCACCCCTCCACTTT. Using reference TRBV5-6 and TRBJ1-6 for the parts outside the CDR3, the full variable domain is DAGVTQSPTHLIKTRGQQVTLRCSPKSGHDTVSWYQQALGQGPQFIFQYYEEEERQRGNFPDRFSGHQFPNYSSELNVNALLLGDSALYLCASSLPGSPLHFGNGTRLTVT.

This clone was detected a few times. For the CDR3, the DNA is TGTGCCATCAGTGTGGATAGGACAGGGCCCTATGGCTACACCTTC. This codes for CAISVDRTGPYGYTF. The chain recombines TRBV10-3 with TRBJ1-2; 8 bases match TRBD1. V lost 4 bases to trimming and J lost 4 bases; unmatched junction nucleotides: 8. The CDR3 runs 15 residues. Germline V gene sequence: CDR1 ENHRY, CDR2 SYGVKD.

This clone was recorded a few times. V is TRBV2 and J is TRBJ2-3; 9 bases align to TRBD1. Trimming removed 5 bases from V and 4 bases from J; junction bases left unmatched: 7. The CDR3 spans 15 residues. Germline values: CDR1 SNHLY, CDR2 FYNNEI. This CDR3 is CASSMGTGPADTQYF. The CDR3 DNA sequence: TGTGCCAGCAGTATGGGGACAGGGCCAGCAGATACGCAGTATTTT.

The rearrangement links TRBV7-8 to TRBJ1-5; D unclear. The CDR3 totals 14 residues. The germline V and J ends were trimmed by 3 bases and 2 bases, with 8 bases remaining between them. Germline V gene data show CDR1 as SGHVS and CDR2 as FQNEAQ. The CDR3 nucleotides read TGTGCCAGCAGCTTTTCGAGGGGCAATCAGCCCCAGCATTTT. This sequence encodes CASSFSRGNQPQHF.

By sample fraction, this clone is medium-sized. The chain recombines TRBV7-9 with TRBJ2-2; 7 bases map to TRBD1. In germline, CDR1 is SEHNR, CDR2 FQNEAQ (reference sequence). V shed 5 bases, J shed 6 bases, and the junction held 3 bases outside the gene matches. This CDR3 has 13 residues. The CDR3 DNA follows: TGTGCCAGCAGCGTCCAGGGGGCCGGGGAGCTGTTTTTT. This codes for CASSVQGAGELFF.

This sequence joins TRBV10-2 and TRBJ2-5; tentative D call: TRBD2 (5 bases). The CDR3 is 14 residues long. Trimming left V 1 base short and J 5 bases short, with 11 bases between. Germline CDR1 reads WSHSY; CDR2 reads SAAADI. This CDR3 is CASSELRVWETQYF. CDR3 nucleotides: TGCGCCAGCAGTGAGTTGAGGGTGTGGGAGACCCAGTACTTC.

This clone has a single count. The rearrangement links TRBV9 to TRBJ2-7; 13 positions match TRBD2. From germline, CDR1 is SGDLS and CDR2 YYNGEE. The length of the CDR3 is 16 residues. The V segment lost 3 bases and the J segment 2 bases; nucleotides outside the gene matches: 5. CDR3 protein: CASSGSGTSGAYEQYF. The CDR3 DNA follows: TGTGCCAGCAGCGGATCCGGGACTAGCGGGGCCTACGAGCAGTACTTC.

The chain recombines TRBV7-2 with TRBJ2-5, with D hard to call. Deletions cut 1 base from V and 11 bases from J, with 17 bases between. The CDR3 loop spans 14 amino acids. Germline loops: CDR1 SGHTA, CDR2 FQGNSA. The CDR3 DNA reads as TGTGCCAGCAGCTTAGTTCGGAACGCAGAGGAGCAGTACTTC. This sequence encodes CASSLVRNAEEQYF.

This clone has only one observation. CDR3 in amino acids: CASSLAPGITYNEQFF. The CDR3 nucleotides are TGCGCCAGCAGCTTGGCCCCGGGGATTACCTACAATGAGCAGTTCTTC. The gene calls are TRBV5-1 and TRBJ2-1; tentative D call: TRBD2 (5 bases). Trimming pared 0 bases from V and 2 bases from J, leaving 12 bases between. The CDR3 contains 16 residues. Looked up from germline, CDR1 is SGHRS and CDR2 is YFSETQ. Using reference TRBV5-1 and TRBJ2-1 for the parts outside the CDR3, the full variable domain is KAGVTQTPRYLIKTRGQQVTLSCSPISGHRSVSWYQQTPGQGLQFLFEYFSETQRNKGNFPGRFSGRQFSNSRSEMNVSTLELGDSALYLCASSLAPGITYNEQFFGPGTRLTVL.

Turning to this clone: At one end the junction does not follow the germline gene, possibly because of a read error. V and J are TRBV7-9 and TRBJ2-3; D gene uncertain. The CDR3 consists of 12 residues. Germline-derived CDR1 and CDR2 are SEHNR and FQNEAQ (reference sequence). This chain's CDR3 is CSSSSNGDTQYF. The CDR3 DNA sequence: TGTTCCAGCAGCTCGAACGGTGATACGCAGTATTTT. Full variable domain (remainder filled in from reference TRBV7-9 and TRBJ2-3): DTGVSQNPRHKITKRGQNVTFRCDPISEHNRLYWYRQTLGQGPEFLTYFQNEAQLEKSRLLSDRFSAERPKGSFSTLEIQRTEQGDSAMYLCSSSSNGDTQYFGPGTRLTVL.

The gene calls are TRBV7-9 and TRBJ2-5, with D perhaps TRBD2 (5 bases). The CDR3 is 13 amino acids. V gave up 1 base and J gave up 5 bases, with 8 bases separating them. Germline V CDR1 and CDR2: SEHNR, FQNEAQ (reference sequence). CDR3 nucleotides: TGTGCCAGCAGCTTAGGTGAGGGCGAGACCCAGTACTTC. This translates into CASSLGEGETQYF.

V usage is TRBV5-1 and J usage is TRBJ1-4; possible D gene TRBD1, 5 bases. This CDR3 contains 13 residues. The germline CDR1 and CDR2 sequences are SGHRS and YFSETQ. Trimming pared 2 bases from V and 8 bases from J, leaving 10 bases between. Written as DNA, the CDR3 is TGCGCCAGCAGCTTCCAGGGTCCCGAAAAACTGTTTTTT. Translated, it gives CASSFQGPEKLFF.

This sequence joins TRBV19 and TRBJ2-7; D remains ambiguous. This CDR3 spans 12 amino acids. CDR1 and CDR2 from the germline V gene are LNHDA and SQIVND (reference sequence). V lost 6 bases, J lost 6 bases, and 12 bases lay in between. CDR3 bases: TGTGCCAGTAGCGGTGGCGTGGGCGAGCAGTACGTC. As protein: CASSGGVGEQYV.

The V gene is TRBV7-6, the J gene TRBJ2-3; the D gene is possibly TRBD1 (5 bases). Trimming stripped 0 bases from V and 4 bases from J, with 8 bases between. Germline CDR1 is SGHVS and CDR2 is FNYEAQ. This CDR3 region has 14 residues. DNA of the CDR3: TGTGCCAGCAGCTTAGCAGGGGCGGCAGATACGCAGTATTTT. This translates into CASSLAGAADTQYF.

The rearrangement uses TRBV29-1 and TRBJ2-1, with TRBD2 matching 8 bases. The germline V gene has CDR1 SQVTM and CDR2 ANQGSEA. The ends lost 1 base at V and 8 bases at J; junction bases unmatched: 4. This CDR3 spans 13 amino acids. DNA for the CDR3: TGCAGCGTTGAAGCGGGGGGGCCTCATGAGCAGTTCTTC. Translation gives CSVEAGGPHEQFF.

The V call is TRBV19, the J call TRBJ1-1, with 10 bases aligning to TRBD1. Trimming removed 3 bases from V and 3 bases from J; junction bases left unmatched: 4. There are 15 residues in the CDR3. Germline V lookup: CDR1 LNHDA, CDR2 SQIVND (reference sequence). CDR3 loop: CASSIRQGADTEAFF. The CDR3 DNA follows: TGTGCCAGTAGTATTAGACAGGGGGCGGACACTGAAGCTTTCTTT.

The CDR3 nucleotides are TGTGCCAGCTCACCACCGAGCAGCTATACTAATCCGGGCACTGAAGCTTTCTTT. Translated, it gives CASSPPSSYTNPGTEAFF. This chain connects TRBV18 to TRBJ1-1; D is uncertain. V was cut by 0 bases and J by 4 bases, with 21 bases left in between. CDR1 and CDR2 from the germline V gene are KGHSH and LQKENI. This CDR3 has 18 residues.

V and J are TRBV12-5 and TRBJ2-3, with TRBD1 identical over 8 bases. CDR3 length: 15 residues. The V gene's germline CDR1 is LGHNT and CDR2 FRNRAP. J was trimmed by 3 bases and V by 1 base; bases with no gene match: 3. CDR3 sequence (DNA): TGTGCTAGTGGTTTGGGGACAGGGCAAACAGATACGCAGTATTTT. This translates into CASGLGTGQTDTQYF.